This T cell receptor (beta chain) was found in a study of blood T cell repertoires in COVID-19. Study information: Samples of COVID-19 (acute and convalescent) were obtained from the United States, Italy and Spain.

The V end was cut by 6 bases, the J end by 14 bases, with 20 bases between. CDR1 is LNHDA and CDR2 is SQIVND in the germline V gene (reference sequence). The CDR3 totals 13 residues. Clones were sequenced by immunoSEQ multiplex PCR, and TCRdb holds only the in-frame ones, with some missing. The data hold about 270,000 clones, with around 86% observed a single time. This clone was picked up one time. This rearrangement joins TRBV19 to TRBJ1-5; no firm D call. The source is a man in his forties or fifties who had recovered from COVID-19. The specimen was peripheral blood. CDR3 bases: TGTGCCAGTAGCCCTTCGCGGACTGAGACTAAGCATTTT. It codes for CASSPSRTETKHF.